This T cell receptor beta chain was found in a study of monozygotic twins with cystic fibrosis. The assay was immunoSEQ multiplex PCR, and TCRdb's table has in-frame clones only and misses some. This sample carries about 10,000 clones, over 99% of them seen once, and the ten largest clones take around 0.43%. The V and J ends lost 4 bases and 3 bases respectively, with 19 bases between them. Germline V CDR1 and CDR2: LNHDA, SQIVND (reference sequence). The CDR3 contains 16 residues. What was sequenced was blood. The sequence was obtained from a man aged 18-30 years with cystic fibrosis. The chain couples TRBV19 to TRBJ2-7; unclear D gene. The CDR3 DNA reads TGTGCCAGTAGTACCTCTCTGGCAGGCTGGAACTACGAGCAGTACTTC. It translates to CASSTSLAGWNYEQYF.